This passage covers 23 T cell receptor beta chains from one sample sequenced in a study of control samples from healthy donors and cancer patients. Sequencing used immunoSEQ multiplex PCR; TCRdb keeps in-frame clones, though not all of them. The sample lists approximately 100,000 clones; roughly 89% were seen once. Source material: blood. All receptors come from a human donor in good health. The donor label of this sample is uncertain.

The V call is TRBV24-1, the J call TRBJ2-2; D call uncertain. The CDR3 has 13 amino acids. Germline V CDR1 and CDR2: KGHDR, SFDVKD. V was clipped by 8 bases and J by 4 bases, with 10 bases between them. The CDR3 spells CATTSGRTGELFF. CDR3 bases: TGTGCCACCACGTCAGGCCGCACCGGGGAGCTGTTTTTT.

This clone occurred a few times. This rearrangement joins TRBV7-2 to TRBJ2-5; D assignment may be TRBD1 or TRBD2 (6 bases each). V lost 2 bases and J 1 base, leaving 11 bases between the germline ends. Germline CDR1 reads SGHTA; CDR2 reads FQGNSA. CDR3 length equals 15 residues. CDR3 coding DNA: TGTGCCAGCAGCTTACTGTGGGGGGCCCAAGAGACCCAGTACTTC. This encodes CASSLLWGAQETQYF.

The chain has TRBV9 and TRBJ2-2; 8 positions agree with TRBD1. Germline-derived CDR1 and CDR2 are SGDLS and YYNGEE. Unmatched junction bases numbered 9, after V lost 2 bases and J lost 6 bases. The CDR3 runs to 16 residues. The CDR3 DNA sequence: TGTGCCAGCAGCGTCTTACCGGGACAGGTTGCCGGGGAGCTGTTTTTT. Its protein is CASSVLPGQVAGELFF.

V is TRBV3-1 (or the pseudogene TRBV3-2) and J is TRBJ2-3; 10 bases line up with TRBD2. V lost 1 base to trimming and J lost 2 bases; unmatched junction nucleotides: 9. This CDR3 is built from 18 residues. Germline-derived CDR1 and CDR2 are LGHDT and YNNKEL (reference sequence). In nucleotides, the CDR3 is TGTGCCAGCAGCCAAGTTTATAGCGGGGGGCTAACCACAGATACGCAGTATTTT. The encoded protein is CASSQVYSGGLTTDTQYF.

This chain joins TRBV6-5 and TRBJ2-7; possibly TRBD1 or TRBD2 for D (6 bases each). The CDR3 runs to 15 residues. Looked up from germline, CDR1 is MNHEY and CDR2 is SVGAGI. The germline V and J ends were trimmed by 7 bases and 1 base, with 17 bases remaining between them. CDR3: CASKALARGSYEQYV. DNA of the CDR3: TGTGCCAGCAAAGCCCTAGCGAGGGGGTCCTACGAGCAGTACGTC.

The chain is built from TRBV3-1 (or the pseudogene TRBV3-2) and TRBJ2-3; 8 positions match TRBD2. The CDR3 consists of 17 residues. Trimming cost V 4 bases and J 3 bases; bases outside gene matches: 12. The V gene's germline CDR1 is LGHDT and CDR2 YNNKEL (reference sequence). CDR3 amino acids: CASSPRAGGWETDTQYF. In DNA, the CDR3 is TGTGCCAGCAGCCCGCGGGCGGGGGGCTGGGAGACAGATACGCAGTATTTT.

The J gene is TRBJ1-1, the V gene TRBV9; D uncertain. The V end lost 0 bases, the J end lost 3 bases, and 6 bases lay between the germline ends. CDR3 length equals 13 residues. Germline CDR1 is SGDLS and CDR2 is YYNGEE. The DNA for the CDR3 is TGTGCCAGCAGCGTAGATGGGTACACTGAAGCTTTCTTT. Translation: CASSVDGYTEAFF.

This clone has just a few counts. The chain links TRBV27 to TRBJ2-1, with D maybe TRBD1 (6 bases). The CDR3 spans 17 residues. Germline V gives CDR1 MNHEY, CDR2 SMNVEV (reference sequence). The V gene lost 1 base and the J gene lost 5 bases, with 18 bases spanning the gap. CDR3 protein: CASSLLVPTGKDNEQFF. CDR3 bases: TGTGCCAGCAGTTTATTGGTCCCAACAGGGAAGGACAATGAGCAGTTCTTC.

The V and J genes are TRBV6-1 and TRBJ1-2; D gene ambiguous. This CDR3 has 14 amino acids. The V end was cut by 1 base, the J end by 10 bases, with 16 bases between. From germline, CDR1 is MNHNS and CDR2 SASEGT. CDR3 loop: CASSEGGINKFYTF. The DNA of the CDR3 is TGTGCCAGCAGTGAAGGTGGGATCAACAAGTTCTACACCTTC.

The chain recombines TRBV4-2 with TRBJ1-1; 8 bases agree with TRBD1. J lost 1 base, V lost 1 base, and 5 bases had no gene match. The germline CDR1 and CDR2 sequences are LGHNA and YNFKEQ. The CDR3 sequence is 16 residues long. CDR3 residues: CASSQVGQGANTEAFF. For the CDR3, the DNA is TGTGCCAGCAGCCAAGTAGGGCAGGGGGCGAACACTGAAGCTTTCTTT.

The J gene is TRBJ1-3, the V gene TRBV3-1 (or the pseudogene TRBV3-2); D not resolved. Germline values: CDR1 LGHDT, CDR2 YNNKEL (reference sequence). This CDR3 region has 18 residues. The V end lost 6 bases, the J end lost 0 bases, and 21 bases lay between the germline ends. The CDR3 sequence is CASRHLRGVGLSGNTIYF. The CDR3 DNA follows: TGTGCCAGCAGACACCTACGCGGGGTAGGGCTCTCTGGAAACACCATATATTTT.

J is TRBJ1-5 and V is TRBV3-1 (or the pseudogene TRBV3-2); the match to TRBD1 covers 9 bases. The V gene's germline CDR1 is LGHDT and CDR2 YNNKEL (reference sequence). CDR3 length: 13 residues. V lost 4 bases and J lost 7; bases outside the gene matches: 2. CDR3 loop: CASSRDREQPQHF. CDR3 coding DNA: TGTGCCAGCAGCCGGGACAGGGAACAGCCCCAGCATTTT.

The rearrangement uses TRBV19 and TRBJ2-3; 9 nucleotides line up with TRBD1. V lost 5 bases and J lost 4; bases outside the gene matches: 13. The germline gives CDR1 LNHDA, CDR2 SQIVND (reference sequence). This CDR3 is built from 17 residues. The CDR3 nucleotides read TGTGCCAGTAGTGACTCCCCCGGACAGGGGTGGGCAGATACGCAGTATTTT. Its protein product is CASSDSPGQGWADTQYF.

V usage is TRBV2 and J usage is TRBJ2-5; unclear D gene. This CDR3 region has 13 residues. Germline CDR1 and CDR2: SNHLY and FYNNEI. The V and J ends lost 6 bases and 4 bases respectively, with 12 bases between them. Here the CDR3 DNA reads TGTGCCAGCAGCTATGGACGGTCAGAGACCCAGTACTTC. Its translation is CASSYGRSETQYF.

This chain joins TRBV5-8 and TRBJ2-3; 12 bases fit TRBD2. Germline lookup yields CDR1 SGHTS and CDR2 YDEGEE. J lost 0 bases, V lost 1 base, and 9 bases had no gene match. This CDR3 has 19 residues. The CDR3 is CASSLSPLAGGDSTDTQYF. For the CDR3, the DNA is TGTGCCAGCAGCTTGTCGCCACTAGCGGGGGGCGATAGCACAGATACGCAGTATTTT.

CDR3: CASREGGSTEAFF. CDR3 nucleotides: TGTGCCAGCAGAGAGGGGGGTTCCACTGAAGCTTTCTTT. The chain recombines TRBV28 with TRBJ1-1, with D perhaps TRBD1 (6 bases). The germline V and J ends were trimmed by 6 bases and 4 bases, with 12 bases remaining between them. The CDR3 is made up of 13 amino acids. Germline values: CDR1 MDHEN, CDR2 SYDVKM. Based on the CDR3 plus reference TRBV28 and TRBJ1-1, the full variable domain is DVKVTQSSRYLVKRTGEKVFLECVQDMDHENMFWYRQDPGLGLRLIYFSYDVKMKEKGDIPEGYSVSREKKERFSLILESASTNQTSMYLCASREGGSTEAFFGQGTRLTVV.

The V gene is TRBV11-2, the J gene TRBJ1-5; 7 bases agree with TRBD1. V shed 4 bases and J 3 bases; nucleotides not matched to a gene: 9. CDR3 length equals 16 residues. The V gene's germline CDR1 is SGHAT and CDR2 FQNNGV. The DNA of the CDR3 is TGTGCCAGCAGCTCCCCGGGACAGCATTTCAATCAGCCCCAGCATTTT. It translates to CASSSPGQHFNQPQHF.

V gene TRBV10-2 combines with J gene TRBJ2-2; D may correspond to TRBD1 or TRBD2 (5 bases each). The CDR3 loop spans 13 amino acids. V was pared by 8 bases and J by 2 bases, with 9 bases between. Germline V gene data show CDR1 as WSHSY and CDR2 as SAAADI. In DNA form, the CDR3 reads TGCGCCAGCCAGGGAGATAACACCGGGGAGCTGTTTTTT. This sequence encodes CASQGDNTGELFF.

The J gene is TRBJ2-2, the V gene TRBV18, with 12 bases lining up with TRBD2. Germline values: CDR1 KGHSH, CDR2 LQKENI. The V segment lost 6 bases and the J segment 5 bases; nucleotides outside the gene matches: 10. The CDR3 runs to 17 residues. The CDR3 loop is CASSSRTSGDQTGELFF. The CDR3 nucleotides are TGTGCCAGCTCGTCGCGGACTAGCGGGGATCAGACCGGGGAGCTGTTTTTT.

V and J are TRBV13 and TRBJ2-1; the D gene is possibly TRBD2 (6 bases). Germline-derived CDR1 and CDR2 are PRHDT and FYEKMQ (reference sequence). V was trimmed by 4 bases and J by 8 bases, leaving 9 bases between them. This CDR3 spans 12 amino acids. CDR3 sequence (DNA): TGTGCCAGCAGCTCCGTAGCGGATGAGCAGTTCTTC. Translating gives CASSSVADEQFF.

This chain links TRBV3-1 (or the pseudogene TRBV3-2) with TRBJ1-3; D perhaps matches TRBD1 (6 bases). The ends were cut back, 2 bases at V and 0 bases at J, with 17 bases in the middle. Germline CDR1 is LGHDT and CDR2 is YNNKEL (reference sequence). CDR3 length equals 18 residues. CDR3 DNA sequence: TGTGCCAGCAGCCAAAAGGGGGGAAGGACAAGCTCTGGAAACACCATATATTTT. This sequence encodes CASSQKGGRTSSGNTIYF.

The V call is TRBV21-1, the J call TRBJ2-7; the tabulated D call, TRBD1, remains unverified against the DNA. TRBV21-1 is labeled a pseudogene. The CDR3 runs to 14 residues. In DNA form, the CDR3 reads TGTGCCAGCAGCAGCAGGGGGCGGCCCTACGAGCAGTACGTC. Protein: CASSSRGRPYEQYV.

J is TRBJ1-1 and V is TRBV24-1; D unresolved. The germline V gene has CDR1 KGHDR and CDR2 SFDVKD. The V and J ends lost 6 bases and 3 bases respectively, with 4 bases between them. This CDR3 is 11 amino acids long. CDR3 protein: CATSSDTEAFF. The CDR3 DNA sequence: TGTGCCACCAGTTCGGACACTGAAGCTTTCTTT.